The source of this T cell receptor (beta chain) is a study of post-analysis software for immune sequencing data. Across the study: Several disease courses (relapsing-remitting, secondary progressive and progressive-relapsing) of multiple sclerosis were included.

Every TCR beta cDNA library bore unique molecular identifiers. TCRdb independently ran MiXCR on the PCR reads; one entry per CDR3 protein. The sample contains about 820,000 distinct CDR3 sequences, roughly 58% of which appear only once. Findings and limits, study-wide: There was significantly lower normalized Chao1 diversity in multiple sclerosis patients than in controls. Patients had higher frequencies than controls of roughly 5 TRBV segments, including TRBV5-6, TRBV5-1 and TRBV20-1.

Between the trimmed V and J ends, which lost 0 bases and 2 bases, there was a span of 10 bases. CDR1 is SGHVS, CDR2 FQNEAQ, per germline. This CDR3 contains 15 residues. Notes on this clonotype: Its cognate antigen is unknown.

This clonotype was sampled from a girl aged 5-17 years with multiple sclerosis. The V gene is TRBV7-8, the J gene TRBJ1-2; no clear D. Input material: blood. The CDR3 region has the DNA TGTGCCAGCAGCTTAGCTTTAGCGAGCAACTATGGCTACACCTTC. It codes for CASSLALASNYGYTF.